A single sample gave rise to the 9 T cell receptor beta chains below, sequenced in a study of T-cell reconstitution after alpha-beta-depleted transplantation in children. A library of TCRbeta sequences, prepared with unique molecular identifiers, was generated. One entry per CDR3 protein results from TCRdb running MiXCR on the PCR reads. Of 300,000 to 350,000 distinct CDR3 sequences in the sample, approximately 20% were seen once. The sequenced sample was PBMCs, mostly from graft donor cells, obtained 180 days after TCRalphabeta/CD19-depleted stem cell transplant. The receptors were gathered from a male patient under 18 who had a stem cell transplant for acute lymphoblastic leukemia, so the T cells may come from the graft donor.

This clonotype was counted a few times. The chain carries TRBV20-1 and TRBJ2-5; 7 bases line up with TRBD2. Looked up from germline, CDR1 is DFQATT and CDR2 is SNEGSKA (reference sequence). Losses at the gene ends were 7 bases for V and 2 bases for J; bases not matched to a gene: 13. The CDR3 has 15 residues. In DNA, the CDR3 is TGCAGTGTACCTAGGACGGGAGGAGGACAAGAGACCCAGTACTTC. It yields the protein CSVPRTGGGQETQYF.

This chain links TRBV10-3 with TRBJ2-7; unclear D gene. The CDR3 runs to 13 residues. The V and J ends lost 0 bases and 4 bases respectively, with 7 bases between them. Germline V CDR1 and CDR2: ENHRY, SYGVKD. DNA for the CDR3: TGTGCCATCAGTGAGTCGAATCCTTACGAGCAGTACTTC. Encoded protein: CAISESNPYEQYF.

The table lists this clonotype with a count of one. One junction end disagrees with the germline gene, perhaps due to a read error. The V gene is TRBV7-3, the J gene TRBJ2-4; 10 bases match TRBD2. CDR3 length: 17 residues. Germline CDR1 and CDR2: SGHTA and FQGTGA. The CDR3 spells CARSLKVLAGEKNIQYF. The CDR3 DNA is TGTGCCCGCAGCTTAAAGGTGCTAGCGGGAGAGAAAAACATTCAGTACTTC.

V and J are TRBV20-1 and TRBJ2-4, with a possible D match to TRBD1 (5 bases). There are 13 residues in the CDR3. CDR1 DFQATT and CDR2 SNEGSKA come from the germline V gene (reference sequence). V lost 3 bases and J lost 6, with 12 bases in between. CDR3 residues: CSASRGLGNIQYF. The CDR3 nucleotides are TGCAGTGCTAGTAGGGGCCTGGGAAACATTCAGTACTTC.

V and J are TRBV10-3 and TRBJ2-2; 9 bases line up with TRBD1. Per germline, CDR1 ENHRY and CDR2 SYGVKD. V gave up 3 bases and J gave up 7 bases; unmatched junction bases: 21. The CDR3 sequence is 20 residues long. CDR3 DNA sequence: TGTGCCATCAGTGATCCCGGACAGGGGCCAGCGGGGCTTTCTGGCGGGGAGCTGTTTTTT. Translation gives CAISDPGQGPAGLSGGELFF.

The rearrangement uses TRBV7-8 and TRBJ2-1; TRBD2 matches at 7 bases. V dropped 5 bases and J dropped 7; count of bases not matched to a gene: 14. The CDR3 length is 16 residues. Germline values: CDR1 SGHVS, CDR2 FQNEAQ. This CDR3 reads CASSPLAGAQGNEQFF. CDR3 in DNA: TGTGCCAGCAGCCCCTTGGCGGGAGCTCAAGGTAATGAGCAGTTCTTC. Based on the CDR3 plus reference TRBV7-8 and TRBJ2-1, the full variable domain is GAGVSQSPRYKVAKRGQDVALRCDPISGHVSLFWYQQALGQGPEFLTYFQNEAQLDKSGLPSDRFFAERPEGSVSTLKIQRTQQEDSAVYLCASSPLAGAQGNEQFFGPGTRLTVL.

This clonotype has more than one count but fewer than ten. V usage is TRBV7-2 and J usage is TRBJ2-7; D possibly corresponds to TRBD2 (6 bases). CDR1 is SGHTA, CDR2 FQGNSA, per germline. This CDR3 contains 16 residues. Trimming shortened V by 2 bases and J by 0 bases, and 14 bases separated the two germline ends. CDR3 region: CASSLNPGVSSYEQYF. The CDR3, as DNA: TGTGCCAGCAGCTTAAATCCGGGAGTTAGCTCCTACGAGCAGTACTTC.

The chain carries TRBV7-2 and TRBJ1-4; TRBD1 is a possible D gene (5 bases). This CDR3 has 15 amino acids. Germline CDR1 and CDR2: SGHTA and FQGNSA. Trimming pared 5 bases from V and 4 bases from J, leaving 14 bases between. In DNA form, the CDR3 reads TGTGCCAGCAGCGTGGGGGGGGTCTTTAATGAAAAACTGTTTTTT. It is translated as CASSVGGVFNEKLFF.

The chain recombines TRBV28 with TRBJ2-7; maybe TRBD2 (6 bases). CDR3 length: 14 amino acids. V was trimmed by 7 bases and J by 1 base, leaving 14 bases between them. Germline V gene lookup returns CDR1 MDHEN and CDR2 SYDVKM. CDR3 residues: CASTLRGRSYEQYF. The DNA of the CDR3 is TGTGCCAGCACCCTTCGGGGGAGATCCTACGAGCAGTACTTC.